One sample yielded the 4 T cell receptor beta chains listed below, sequenced in a study of CD8+ T cells in alopecia areata (dated by TCRdb to 2016 to 2019). The time point label, read with the paper, signifies: roughly 24 weeks on oral tofacitinib. The meaning of the sample's treatment or condition label: oral pan-JAK inhibitor, 5-10 mg twice daily. Library creation used the immunoSEQ multiplex PCR assay. RNA was extracted from all samples and reverse transcribed into cDNA, which served as template for TCR sequencing. The table comes from immuneACCESS by way of TCRdb, which keeps in-frame sequences with V and J called. Part of the clones is missing from these tables; in studies checked, under half for an unresolved V gene and the rest for unknown reasons. This sample lists under 350,000 clones; 58% were detected once. The ten largest make up around 1.8% of the sample. The starting material was CD4+ T cells sorted from blood, obtained at week 24, from a patient treated with tofacitinib. The receptors were sampled from a human donor with alopecia areata.

With regard to this clone: The conserved phenylalanine or tryptophan normally closing the CDR3 is absent here, so this likely arose from a read error. This chain links TRBV5-1 with TRBJ2-6; D may be TRBD1 or TRBD2 (5 bases each). Germline assignment: CDR1 SGHRS and CDR2 YFSETQ. The CDR3 is made up of 18 amino acids. The ends were cut back, 5 bases at V and 0 bases at J, with 18 bases in the middle. The CDR3 here is CASRAAAGPSSGANVLTL. The CDR3 DNA is TGCGCCAGCAGGGCAGCGGCAGGGCCCTCCTCTGGGGCCAACGTCCTGACTCTC.

V is TRBV5-1 and J is TRBJ2-5; a possible D gene is TRBD2 (6 bases). The CDR3 is 15 amino acids. CDR1 and CDR2 (germline): SGHRS, YFSETQ. Trimming removed 5 bases at V and 4 bases at J, with 18 bases between. The CDR3 DNA sequence: TGCGCCAGCAGACGCGCCGGGGGAGGAGGAGAGACCCAGTACTTC. Translating gives CASRRAGGGGETQYF.

The genes are TRBV30 and TRBJ1-6; 7 bases are a match to TRBD1. The CDR3 is 13 residues long. The trim removed 5 bases at V and 8 bases at J, leaving 6 bases unmatched. The germline CDR1 and CDR2 sequences are GTSNPN and SVGIG (reference sequence). The CDR3 region is CAWAGQLDSPLHF. CDR3 in DNA: TGTGCCTGGGCGGGACAGTTGGATTCACCCCTCCACTTT.

This clone was observed a few times. Germline is not matched at one junction end, which may reflect a read error. This chain connects TRBV7-2 to TRBJ2-6, with no clear D. The germline CDR1 and CDR2 sequences are SGHTA and FQGNSA. There are 16 residues in the CDR3. CDR3 nucleotides: TGTGCCAGCAGTTTAGACCCCAGCTCTGGGGCCAACGTCCTGACTTTC. It specifies CASSLDPSSGANVLTF.